This entry lists 25 T cell receptor beta chains sequenced from one sample in a study of T cells in Graves' hyperthyroidism and ophthalmopathy (dated by TCRdb to the late 2010s). The library was generated by multiplex PCR. Instrument used: Illumina HiSeq 2000. The TCR beta CDR3 regions were amplified from RNA transcripts. The first round of RT-PCR for the TCR CDR3 was performed with the HTBI primer set and the Qiagen OneStep RT-PCR kit. TCRdb handled the public reads itself, with Q25 trimming in fastp and clone calling in MiXCR, and kept productive beta chains. Under each unique CDR3 protein, matching rows form one entry showing the most common genes and DNA. The sample yields around 700,000 distinct CDR3 sequences; roughly a sixth were counted once. Over 15% of the sample rests with the top ten. Material for sequencing was blood. The receptors were gathered from a woman in her forties or fifties with Graves' hyperthyroidism that later progressed to Graves' ophthalmopathy.

The chain recombines TRBV7-9 with TRBJ1-5; tentatively, D is TRBD1 (5 bases). This CDR3 region has 15 residues. The germline V and J ends were trimmed by 3 bases and 3 bases, with 12 bases remaining between them. CDR1 is SEHNR and CDR2 is FQNEAQ in the germline V gene (reference sequence). For the CDR3, the DNA is TGTGCCAGCAGCTTGGAGGGGAGGGACAATCAGCCCCAGCATTTT. It codes for CASSLEGRDNQPQHF.

This clonotype was counted only a few times. This chain joins TRBV5-5 and TRBJ1-2; 9 bases map to TRBD1. This CDR3 spans 15 amino acids. Germline lookup yields CDR1 SGHKS and CDR2 YYEKEE (reference sequence). V was pared by 4 bases and J by 4 bases, with 8 bases of the junction left unmatched. The CDR3 is CASSPGQGLAYGYTF. The CDR3 region has the DNA TGTGCCAGCAGCCCCGGACAGGGGCTAGCCTATGGCTACACCTTC.

This clonotype was observed at least ten times. The chain joins TRBV3-1 to TRBJ1-1; 7 bases map to TRBD1. CDR1 is LGHDT, CDR2 YNNKEL, per germline (reference sequence). CDR3 size: 15 residues. The V and J ends lost 2 bases and 7 bases, in that order; junction bases with no gene match: 10. This CDR3 reads CASSQSIGQDFEAFF. The DNA of the CDR3 is TGTGCCAGCAGCCAATCCATAGGACAGGATTTTGAAGCTTTCTTT.

This clonotype was seen repeatedly, ten times or more. This chain uses TRBV12-3 or TRBV12-4 with TRBJ2-1; 15 bases are a match to TRBD2. This CDR3 has 15 amino acids. J lost 7 bases, V lost 6 bases, and 4 bases had no gene match. CDR3 sequence: CASSRTSGGGNEQFF. The CDR3 bases are TGTGCCAGCAGCAGGACTAGCGGGGGGGGAAATGAGCAGTTCTTC.

This clonotype was seen ten or more times. The CDR3 DNA reads TGTGCCAGCAGCCAAGACGGTACAGGCTCTAGCTCCTACGAGCAGTACTTC. It specifies CASSQDGTGSSSYEQYF. The J gene is TRBJ2-7, the V gene TRBV3-1; possible D gene TRBD1, 5 bases. This CDR3 region has 17 residues. Germline CDR1 LGHDT, CDR2 YNNKEL (reference sequence). V was pared by 0 bases and J by 0 bases, with 15 bases between.

This clonotype was seen repeatedly, ten times or more. The chain recombines TRBV20-1 with TRBJ1-5, with D hard to call. CDR1 is DFQATT, CDR2 SNEGSKA, per germline (reference sequence). The V end lost 6 bases, the J end lost 4 bases, and 13 bases lay between the germline ends. The CDR3 totals 13 residues. CDR3 sequence (DNA): TGCAGTGCCCGGGCGACAAAGAATCAGCCCCAGCATTTT. It is translated as CSARATKNQPQHF.

This clonotype was counted only a few times. The chain joins TRBV12-3 or TRBV12-4 to TRBJ2-5; no reliable D call. V lost 2 bases, J lost 1 base, and 11 bases lay in between. The length of the CDR3 is 15 residues. The CDR3 is CASSLWAGTQETQYF. The CDR3 DNA sequence: TGTGCCAGCAGTTTATGGGCTGGAACCCAAGAGACCCAGTACTTC.

The chain joins TRBV20-1 to TRBJ2-7, with 8 bases that match TRBD1. This CDR3 contains 14 residues. J was trimmed by 4 bases and V by 1 base; bases with no gene match: 6. CDR1 and CDR2 (germline): DFQATT, SNEGSKA (reference sequence). CDR3 region: CSARGTDRDYEQYF. Written as DNA, the CDR3 is TGCAGTGCTAGAGGGACGGACAGGGATTACGAGCAGTACTTC.

In this sample, this clonotype turned up many times. The chain carries TRBV3-1 and TRBJ1-4, with no clear D. Germline CDR1 and CDR2: LGHDT and YNNKEL (reference sequence). The CDR3 loop spans 15 amino acids. V lost 1 base, J lost 8 bases, and 14 bases lay in between. CDR3 in DNA: TGTGCCAGCAGCCAAGGTTTTGTTAGGTGGGAAAAACTGTTTTTT. It is translated as CASSQGFVRWEKLFF. Combining the CDR3 with reference TRBV3-1 and TRBJ1-4 gives the whole variable domain DTAVSQTPKYLVTQMGNDKSIKCEQNLGHDTMYWYKQDSKKFLKIMFSYNNKELIINETVPNRFSPKSPDKAHLNLHINSLELGDSAVYFCASSQGFVRWEKLFFGSGTQLSVL.

The chain joins TRBV13 to TRBJ2-7; either TRBD1 or TRBD2 may supply D (6 bases each). Trimming removed 3 bases at V and 5 bases at J, with 11 bases between. CDR1 is PRHDT, CDR2 FYEKMQ, per germline (reference sequence). This CDR3 spans 13 amino acids. The CDR3 coding sequence is TGTGCCAGCAGCTTCAAGGGGGGCAACGAGCAGTACTTC. Translation: CASSFKGGNEQYF. The full variable domain, in which reference TRBV13 and TRBJ2-7 provide the parts outside the CDR3, is AAGVIQSPRHLIKEKRETATLKCYPIPRHDTVYWYQQGPGQDPQFLISFYEKMQSDKGSIPDRFSAQQFSDYHSELNMSSLELGDSALYFCASSFKGGNEQYFGPGTRLTVT.

The chain carries TRBV11-2 and TRBJ2-1, with TRBD2 matching over 12 bases. CDR3 length: 17 residues. V trimming: 6 bases; J trimming: 2 bases; junction bases outside the gene matches: 8. CDR1 is SGHAT, CDR2 FQNNGV, per germline. The CDR3 is CASSLLAGGTTYNEQFF. CDR3 DNA sequence: TGTGCCAGCAGTTTACTAGCGGGGGGCACGACCTACAATGAGCAGTTCTTC.

V usage is TRBV6-2 or TRBV6-3 and J usage is TRBJ1-1, with D possibly TRBD1 on 6 matching bases. CDR1 is MNHEY and CDR2 is SVGEGT in the germline V gene. The germline V and J ends were trimmed by 5 bases and 0 bases, with 13 bases remaining between them. CDR3 length equals 15 residues. The CDR3: CASSIFTGLNTEAFF. For the CDR3, the DNA is TGTGCCAGCAGTATATTCACAGGGCTGAACACTGAAGCTTTCTTT.

This clonotype was recorded many times. The genes are TRBV6-1 and TRBJ1-1, with unresolved D. In germline, CDR1 is MNHNS, CDR2 SASEGT. Trimming removed 6 bases at V and 2 bases at J, with 10 bases between. There are 13 residues in the CDR3. CDR3 amino acids: CASRVSDNTEAFF. The DNA of the CDR3 is TGTGCCAGCAGAGTCTCAGACAACACTGAAGCTTTCTTT.

This clonotype was counted at least ten times. This sequence joins TRBV3-1 and TRBJ2-2; unclear D gene. Trimming left V 0 bases short and J 1 base short, with 12 bases between. This CDR3 has 17 residues. Germline CDR1 and CDR2: LGHDT and YNNKEL (reference sequence). CDR3 DNA: TGTGCCAGCAGCCAAGATCGGTATCAACGGAACACCGGGGAGCTGTTTTTT. Translation gives CASSQDRYQRNTGELFF.

This clonotype was counted many times. This chain links TRBV11-2 with TRBJ2-2, with 8 bases identical to TRBD1. The ends lost 5 bases at V and 3 bases at J; junction bases unmatched: 8. The CDR3 is 16 amino acids. Germline lookup yields CDR1 SGHAT and CDR2 FQNNGV. CDR3 amino acids: CASSQTGGMDTGELFF. The CDR3 coding sequence is TGTGCCAGCAGCCAAACAGGGGGGATGGACACCGGGGAGCTGTTTTTT.

The chain uses TRBV6-1 and TRBJ1-6; TRBD1 agrees at 9 bases. The length of the CDR3 is 17 residues. CDR1 is MNHNS, CDR2 SASEGT, per germline. Trimming took 4 bases from V and 0 from J; bases not matched to a gene: 4. CDR3 residues: CASSARQGGSYNSPLHF. The CDR3, as DNA: TGTGCCAGCAGTGCTCGACAGGGGGGCTCCTATAATTCACCCCTCCACTTT.

The chain has TRBV24-1 and TRBJ1-2; TRBD1 might be the D (5 bases). The germline V gene encodes CDR1 KGHDR and CDR2 SFDVKD. This CDR3 spans 13 amino acids. The V end lost 2 bases, the J end lost 4 bases, and 7 bases lay between the germline ends. CDR3 nucleotide sequence: TGTGCCACCAGTGATTCACAGGTCTATGGCTACACCTTC. Translation: CATSDSQVYGYTF.

This clonotype was found a few times. The chain combines TRBV19 with TRBJ1-2, with D possibly being TRBD1 (6 bases). Germline lookup yields CDR1 LNHDA and CDR2 SQIVND (reference sequence). V was shortened by 6 bases and J by 6 bases, with 11 bases between the two germline ends. The CDR3 runs to 12 residues. CDR3 nucleotide sequence: TGTGCCAGTAGCAGACAGGCCCATGGCTACACCTTC. It translates to CASSRQAHGYTF.

In its sample, this clonotype was seen a few times. This rearrangement joins TRBV30 to TRBJ2-3; TRBD2 is a possible D gene (5 bases). CDR1 and CDR2 (germline): GTSNPN, SVGIG (reference sequence). With 0 bases removed from V and 1 base from J, the gap between germline ends came to 14 bases. The CDR3 contains 16 residues. For the CDR3, the DNA is TGTGCCTGGAGTGTACTAGTTGGGTTGGGCACAGATACGCAGTATTTT. It translates to CAWSVLVGLGTDTQYF.

The chain employs TRBV9 and TRBJ1-4; D possibly corresponds to TRBD1 (5 bases). The CDR3 is made up of 13 amino acids. CDR1 and CDR2 (germline): SGDLS, YYNGEE. V lost 0 bases and J 8 bases, leaving 8 bases between the germline ends. This CDR3 is CASSVVEGEKLFF. The CDR3 nucleotides are TGTGCCAGCAGCGTAGTGGAGGGGGAAAAACTGTTTTTT.

This chain uses TRBV13 with TRBJ2-7; 10 bases align to TRBD2. V dropped 0 bases and J dropped 0; count of bases not matched to a gene: 5. CDR3 size: 17 residues. CDR1 is PRHDT and CDR2 is FYEKMQ in the germline V gene (reference sequence). The chain's CDR3 is CASSLGGSGGHSYEQYF. DNA of the CDR3: TGTGCCAGCAGCTTAGGGGGTAGCGGGGGGCACTCCTACGAGCAGTACTTC.

This clonotype was counted a few times. The chain carries TRBV5-1 and TRBJ2-7, with 7 nucleotides matching TRBD2. This CDR3 is 12 amino acids long. In germline, CDR1 is SGHRS, CDR2 YFSETQ. V was clipped by 4 bases and J by 6 bases; unmatched bases: 4. CDR3 coding DNA: TGCGCCAGCAGCGTGGGAGGGCTCGAGCAGTACTTC. Its translation: CASSVGGLEQYF. Together with reference TRBV5-1 and TRBJ2-7, the CDR3 gives the full variable domain: KAGVTQTPRYLIKTRGQQVTLSCSPISGHRSVSWYQQTPGQGLQFLFEYFSETQRNKGNFPGRFSGRQFSNSRSEMNVSTLELGDSALYLCASSVGGLEQYFGPGTRLTVT.

This clonotype came up a few times. At one boundary the junction diverges from the germline segment, which might be a read error. The chain couples TRBV2 to TRBJ2-3; D tentatively fits TRBD1 or TRBD2 (5 bases each). Germline V gives CDR1 SNHLY, CDR2 FYNNEI. The CDR3 length is 15 residues. CDR3 bases: TGTGCCAGCAGTGAAATGCGACCTAGCACAGGTACGCAGTATTTT. This encodes CASSEMRPSTGTQYF.

This clonotype was seen ten or more times. The CDR3 spells CASSPGRRAQNTEAFF. For the CDR3, the DNA is TGTGCCAGCAGCCCTGGGCGTAGGGCCCAGAACACTGAAGCTTTCTTT. The gene calls are TRBV5-6 and TRBJ1-1, with D hard to call. V lost 4 bases to trimming and J lost 1 base, with 17 bases between them. This CDR3 spans 16 amino acids. Per germline, CDR1 SGHDT and CDR2 YYEEEE.

V usage is TRBV5-4 and J usage is TRBJ1-2; weak D call: TRBD1 (6 bases). Trimming took 2 bases from V and 0 from J, leaving 11 bases between them. The CDR3 runs to 15 residues. Germline-derived CDR1 and CDR2 are SGHNT and YYREEE (reference sequence). CDR3 protein: CASSLGDMANYGYTF. The CDR3 nucleotides are TGTGCCAGCAGCTTAGGGGACATGGCTAACTATGGCTACACCTTC.